What follows are 30 T cell receptor beta chains derived from one specimen sequenced in a study of blood T cell repertoires in COVID-19. Sequencing was performed with immunoSEQ multiplex PCR; in TCRdb, only in-frame clones are kept and a portion is missing. The sample contains under 300,000 clones, 80% to 90% of which appear only once. Sequencing used PBMCs or T cells enriched from blood (not recorded which). These receptor sequences come from a woman aged 50 to 60 who had recovered from COVID-19.

This chain joins TRBV5-6 and TRBJ1-5, with TRBD1 matching over 12 bases. The germline V gene has CDR1 SGHDT and CDR2 YYEEEE. The J segment lost 7 bases and the V segment lost 0 bases, leaving 5 bases of the junction unmatched. The CDR3 covers 16 residues. The CDR3 DNA reads TGTGCCAGCAGCTTGGCCGGGACAGGGGGCAGGCAGCCCCAGCATTTT. It specifies CASSLAGTGGRQPQHF.

The genes are TRBV12-3 or TRBV12-4 and TRBJ1-1; D may be TRBD1 (5 bases). CDR3 length equals 11 residues. The ends were cut back, 3 bases at V and 12 bases at J, with 11 bases in the middle. The CDR3 DNA reads TGTGCCAGCAGTTTCTACGGGGGAACTTTCTTT. Encoded protein: CASSFYGGTFF.

The chain links TRBV7-9 to TRBJ1-2; D uncertain. The germline CDR1 and CDR2 sequences are SEHNR and FQNEAQ (reference sequence). The CDR3 loop spans 16 amino acids. V was pared by 10 bases and J by 4 bases, with 25 bases between. The chain's CDR3 is CATPRLEATGGYGYTF. Here the CDR3 DNA reads TGTGCCACCCCTAGATTGGAGGCTACGGGCGGCTATGGCTACACCTTC.

The rearrangement uses TRBV25-1 and TRBJ1-1; D is perhaps TRBD1 (5 bases). Deletions cut 2 bases from V and 5 bases from J, with 9 bases between. CDR3 length: 13 amino acids. Per germline, CDR1 MGHDK and CDR2 SYGVNS. In DNA, the CDR3 is TGTGCCAGCAGTGAAGTAAGGGGAACTGAAGCTTTCTTT. Amino acids: CASSEVRGTEAFF.

The V call is TRBV10-1, the J call TRBJ1-1; 7 bases are a match to TRBD1. With 3 bases clipped from V and 5 bases from J, the junction kept 15 bases outside the gene matches. The germline gives CDR1 WNHNN, CDR2 SYGVQD (reference sequence). The CDR3 has 17 amino acids. As DNA, the CDR3 is TGCGCCAGCAGTGAAAGTTTGCAGGGGGGCAGAAGGACTGAAGCTTTCTTT. This translates into CASSESLQGGRRTEAFF.

The V call is TRBV10-3, the J call TRBJ2-5; 8 bases line up with TRBD1. The CDR3 contains 13 residues. Per the germline V gene, CDR1 is ENHRY and CDR2 is SYGVKD. V gave up 11 bases and J gave up 7 bases; unmatched junction bases: 12. DNA for the CDR3: TGTGCCTCCACACAGGGGGGCGTGAGGACCCAGTACTTC. Protein product: CASTQGGVRTQYF.

The chain carries TRBV6-2 or TRBV6-3 and TRBJ2-1; perhaps TRBD1 as D (5 bases). Germline CDR1 is MNHEY and CDR2 is SVGEGT. Deletions cut 4 bases from V and 10 bases from J, with 14 bases between. The CDR3 runs 13 residues. The CDR3 reads CASSLGPVGEQFF. The CDR3 bases are TGTGCCAGCAGTTTGGGGCCAGTTGGCGAGCAGTTCTTC.

This sequence joins TRBV6-5 and TRBJ1-5, with TRBD1 identical over 10 bases. Germline CDR1 and CDR2: MNHEY and SVGAGI. V shed 7 bases and J 1 base; nucleotides not matched to a gene: 4. The CDR3 extends over 15 amino acids. CDR3 DNA sequence: TGTGCCAGCATCGGACAGGGGGGGAGCAATCAGCCCCAGCATTTT. Translation: CASIGQGGSNQPQHF.

This rearrangement joins TRBV27 to TRBJ1-4; no reliable D call. The length of the CDR3 is 14 residues. Germline V lookup: CDR1 MNHEY, CDR2 SMNVEV (reference sequence). Trimming cost V 6 bases and J 4 bases, with 12 bases left between them. The CDR3 DNA is TGTGCCAGCAGAGGCCTCAGGCTTAATGAAAAACTGTTTTTT. This codes for CASRGLRLNEKLFF. Together with reference TRBV27 and TRBJ1-4, the CDR3 gives the full variable domain: EAQVTQNPRYLITVTGKKLTVTCSQNMNHEYMSWYRQDPGLGLRQIYYSMNVEVTDKGDVPEGYKVSRKEKRNFPLILESPSPNQTSLYFCASRGLRLNEKLFFGSGTQLSVL.

The rearrangement joins TRBV28 to TRBJ2-2; 8 nucleotides match TRBD1. The V segment lost 7 bases and the J segment 1 base; nucleotides outside the gene matches: 8. Per the germline V gene, CDR1 is MDHEN and CDR2 is SYDVKM. This CDR3 has 16 amino acids. For the CDR3, the DNA is TGTGCCAGCACCGAGGTCGGGACAGGGAACACCGGGGAGCTGTTTTTT. Translating gives CASTEVGTGNTGELFF.

This clone was seen a single time. This chain uses TRBV5-8 with TRBJ2-7, with D uncertain. V dropped 4 bases and J dropped 5 bases, with 16 bases sitting between them. Germline CDR1 SGHTS, CDR2 YDEGEE. The CDR3 spans 14 residues. CDR3: CASSIPPIRHEQYF. In DNA, the CDR3 is TGTGCCAGCAGCATCCCGCCAATCAGGCACGAGCAGTACTTC.

The V and J genes are TRBV30 and TRBJ1-5, with 12 positions matching TRBD1. Trimming at V came to 0 bases and at J to 9 bases, leaving 3 bases not matched to a gene. The germline V gene has CDR1 GTSNPN and CDR2 SVGIG (reference sequence). The length of the CDR3 is 14 residues. CDR3 amino acids: CAWSVGTGGLPQHF. DNA for the CDR3: TGTGCCTGGAGTGTCGGGACAGGGGGCCTGCCCCAGCATTTT. The entire variable domain, with the rest obtained from reference TRBV30 and TRBJ1-5, is as follows: SQTIHQWPATLVQPVGSPLSLECTVEGTSNPNLYWYRQAAGRGLQLLFYSVGIGQISSEVPQNLSASRPQDRQFILSSKKLLLSDSGFYLCAWSVGTGGLPQHFGDGTRLSIL.

The chain links TRBV13 to TRBJ2-3; 7 nucleotides align to TRBD1. The germline V gene encodes CDR1 PRHDT and CDR2 FYEKMQ (reference sequence). With V trimmed by 7 bases and J by 2 bases, 12 bases remained unmatched. This CDR3 has 16 residues. The CDR3 nucleotides read TGTGCCAGCACCCCAGGGGGTCTTCTCAACACAGATACGCAGTATTTT. It yields the protein CASTPGGLLNTDTQYF.

V usage is TRBV27 and J usage is TRBJ2-1; TRBD1 might be the D (6 bases). CDR1 and CDR2 from the germline V gene are MNHEY and SMNVEV (reference sequence). CDR3 length: 14 residues. The ends were cut back, 4 bases at V and 15 bases at J, with 22 bases in the middle. Here the CDR3 reads CASSSAPPGHLLFF. CDR3 in DNA: TGTGCCAGCAGTTCCGCACCTCCGGGACACCTTCTGTTCTTC.

The chain carries TRBV27 and TRBJ2-7, with D maybe TRBD1 (5 bases). V was pared by 2 bases and J by 3 bases, with 11 bases between. The CDR3 has 14 amino acids. Per the germline V gene, CDR1 is MNHEY and CDR2 is SMNVEV (reference sequence). Here the CDR3 reads CASSLEGVGYEQYF. The CDR3 coding sequence is TGTGCCAGCAGTTTAGAAGGGGTAGGCTACGAGCAGTACTTC.

In this sample, this clone turned up a few times. The chain joins TRBV7-9 to TRBJ2-7; 7 nucleotides agree with TRBD1. CDR3 size: 14 residues. Germline V gene lookup returns CDR1 SEHNR and CDR2 FQNEAQ (reference sequence). J gave up 0 bases and V 5 bases, and 4 bases lay outside the gene matches. The CDR3, as DNA: TGTGCCAGCAGCCCGGGACAGAGCTCCTACGAGCAGTACTTC. This codes for CASSPGQSSYEQYF.

This chain links TRBV28 with TRBJ2-1, with D perhaps TRBD1 (6 bases). The germline gives CDR1 MDHEN, CDR2 SYDVKM. Trimming cost V 6 bases and J 0 bases, with 12 bases left between them. This CDR3 is 15 amino acids long. CDR3 bases: TGTGCCAGCAGGAACAGGGCGAGCTCCTACAATGAGCAGTTCTTC. This codes for CASRNRASSYNEQFF. The full variable domain, rest sourced from reference TRBV28 and TRBJ2-1, is DVKVTQSSRYLVKRTGEKVFLECVQDMDHENMFWYRQDPGLGLRLIYFSYDVKMKEKGDIPEGYSVSREKKERFSLILESASTNQTSMYLCASRNRASSYNEQFFGPGTRLTVL.

The rearrangement joins TRBV10-3 to TRBJ1-2; 8 bases are shared with TRBD1. With V trimmed by 6 bases and J by 4 bases, 7 bases remained unmatched. Germline CDR1 is ENHRY and CDR2 is SYGVKD. The CDR3 consists of 14 residues. The CDR3 here is CAISPPDRAYGYTF. CDR3 nucleotides: TGTGCCATCAGCCCCCCGGACAGGGCCTATGGCTACACCTTC.

The chain uses TRBV2 and TRBJ2-1; the match to TRBD1 covers 7 bases. The CDR3 has 16 amino acids. CDR1 and CDR2 (germline): SNHLY, FYNNEI. V lost 6 bases to trimming and J lost 1 base; unmatched junction nucleotides: 9. The CDR3 DNA follows: TGTGCCAGCAGGGAAAGACAGGGTTTATCCTACAATGAGCAGTTCTTC. Its translation: CASRERQGLSYNEQFF.

This chain joins TRBV11-2 and TRBJ2-7; the D gene is possibly TRBD2 (6 bases). Trimming pared 3 bases from V and 2 bases from J, leaving 14 bases between. Germline V gives CDR1 SGHAT, CDR2 FQNNGV. The CDR3 runs 15 residues. The CDR3 reads CASSLGLRKTYEQYF. In DNA form, the CDR3 reads TGTGCCAGCAGCTTGGGACTCCGCAAAACCTACGAGCAGTACTTC.

The chain links TRBV18 to TRBJ1-1, with 11 bases lining up with TRBD1. Trimming took 0 bases from V and 10 from J; bases not matched to a gene: 10. Germline V gene lookup returns CDR1 KGHSH and CDR2 LQKENI. CDR3 length: 16 residues. The CDR3 here is CASSPPRGTGGDLAFF. The CDR3 DNA reads as TGTGCCAGCTCACCACCGCGGGGGACAGGGGGGGATTTAGCTTTCTTT. Full variable domain (remainder filled in from reference TRBV18 and TRBJ1-1): NAGVMQNPRHLVRRRGQEARLRCSPMKGHSHVYWYRQLPEEGLKFMVYLQKENIIDESGMPKERFSAEFPKEGPSILRIQQVVRGDSAAYFCASSPPRGTGGDLAFFGQGTRLTVV.

J is TRBJ1-2 and V is TRBV15, with 8 bases lining up with TRBD1. The J segment lost 2 bases and the V segment lost 0 bases, leaving 8 bases of the junction unmatched. The CDR3 covers 17 residues. Germline lookup yields CDR1 LNHNV and CDR2 YYDKDF (reference sequence). For the CDR3, the DNA is TGTGCCACCAGCAGAGACCACCAGGGGGCGCGGAACTATGGCTACACCTTC. Encoded protein: CATSRDHQGARNYGYTF.

This clone showed up just once. The chain carries TRBV7-5 and TRBJ2-7; the table gives TRBD1 as D, unverified against the DNA. TRBV7-5 is classified as a pseudogene. The CDR3 runs 14 residues. CDR3 region: CARSLQGRTYEQYF. The CDR3 DNA follows: TGTGCCAGAAGCCTACAGGGGCGAACCTACGAGCAGTACTTC.

This chain joins TRBV5-6 and TRBJ1-2; 7 bases line up with TRBD1. In germline, CDR1 is SGHDT, CDR2 YYEEEE. This CDR3 contains 13 residues. V gave up 5 bases and J gave up 2 bases; unmatched junction bases: 3. The CDR3, as DNA: TGTGCCAGCAGGCAGGGACAGAACTATGGCTACACCTTC. Translation: CASRQGQNYGYTF.

The chain couples TRBV9 to TRBJ1-1; D call uncertain. The CDR3 spans 13 residues. CDR1 is SGDLS, CDR2 YYNGEE, per germline. V lost 3 bases to trimming and J lost 1 base, with 7 bases between them. The CDR3 DNA is TGTGCCAGCAGCGACCCGAGGAACACTGAAGCTTTCTTT. Its translation: CASSDPRNTEAFF.

The chain couples TRBV15 to TRBJ2-6, with a possible D match to TRBD1 (6 bases). The CDR3 runs 17 residues. In germline, CDR1 is LNHNV, CDR2 YYDKDF (reference sequence). With 3 bases removed from V and 0 bases from J, the gap between germline ends came to 12 bases. CDR3 loop: CATSRNRDSSGANVLTF. The CDR3 region has the DNA TGTGCCACCAGCAGGAACAGGGATTCCTCTGGGGCCAACGTCCTGACTTTC.

This clone has only a few counts. V and J are TRBV7-8 and TRBJ2-1; the D gene is possibly TRBD1 (5 bases). The CDR3 runs to 17 residues. Per germline, CDR1 SGHVS and CDR2 FQNEAQ. V lost 5 bases and J 7 bases, leaving 24 bases between the germline ends. The chain's CDR3 is CASSPPLRYRLENEQFF. Written as DNA, the CDR3 is TGTGCCAGCAGCCCCCCCCTGCGGTACAGGTTGGAGAATGAGCAGTTCTTC.

The J gene is TRBJ2-1, the V gene TRBV5-4; D possibly corresponds to TRBD2 (5 bases). The CDR3 sequence is 12 residues long. V gave up 6 bases and J gave up 8 bases, with 12 bases separating them. Germline V gene sequence: CDR1 SGHNT, CDR2 YYREEE (reference sequence). In nucleotides, the CDR3 is TGTGCCAGCAACGATGGGCGGGATGAGCAGTTCTTC. Residues: CASNDGRDEQFF.

This chain connects TRBV6-9 to TRBJ1-1; 7 nucleotides match TRBD1. Germline lookup yields CDR1 MNHGY and CDR2 SVAAGI. The CDR3 runs 16 residues. V was pared by 1 base and J by 5 bases, with 10 bases of the junction left unmatched. In DNA form, the CDR3 reads TGTGCCAGCAGTTATTGGCTGACAGGGTGGAATACTGAAGCTTTCTTT. This codes for CASSYWLTGWNTEAFF.

Written as DNA, the CDR3 is TGTGCCAGCAGCCGGACAGGGGGTCCTAATTCACCCCTCCACTTT. This encodes CASSRTGGPNSPLHF. The V gene is TRBV2, the J gene TRBJ1-6, with 10 bases matching TRBD1. CDR3 length: 15 residues. Germline values: CDR1 SNHLY, CDR2 FYNNEI. J gave up 6 bases and V 6 bases, and 5 bases lay outside the gene matches.